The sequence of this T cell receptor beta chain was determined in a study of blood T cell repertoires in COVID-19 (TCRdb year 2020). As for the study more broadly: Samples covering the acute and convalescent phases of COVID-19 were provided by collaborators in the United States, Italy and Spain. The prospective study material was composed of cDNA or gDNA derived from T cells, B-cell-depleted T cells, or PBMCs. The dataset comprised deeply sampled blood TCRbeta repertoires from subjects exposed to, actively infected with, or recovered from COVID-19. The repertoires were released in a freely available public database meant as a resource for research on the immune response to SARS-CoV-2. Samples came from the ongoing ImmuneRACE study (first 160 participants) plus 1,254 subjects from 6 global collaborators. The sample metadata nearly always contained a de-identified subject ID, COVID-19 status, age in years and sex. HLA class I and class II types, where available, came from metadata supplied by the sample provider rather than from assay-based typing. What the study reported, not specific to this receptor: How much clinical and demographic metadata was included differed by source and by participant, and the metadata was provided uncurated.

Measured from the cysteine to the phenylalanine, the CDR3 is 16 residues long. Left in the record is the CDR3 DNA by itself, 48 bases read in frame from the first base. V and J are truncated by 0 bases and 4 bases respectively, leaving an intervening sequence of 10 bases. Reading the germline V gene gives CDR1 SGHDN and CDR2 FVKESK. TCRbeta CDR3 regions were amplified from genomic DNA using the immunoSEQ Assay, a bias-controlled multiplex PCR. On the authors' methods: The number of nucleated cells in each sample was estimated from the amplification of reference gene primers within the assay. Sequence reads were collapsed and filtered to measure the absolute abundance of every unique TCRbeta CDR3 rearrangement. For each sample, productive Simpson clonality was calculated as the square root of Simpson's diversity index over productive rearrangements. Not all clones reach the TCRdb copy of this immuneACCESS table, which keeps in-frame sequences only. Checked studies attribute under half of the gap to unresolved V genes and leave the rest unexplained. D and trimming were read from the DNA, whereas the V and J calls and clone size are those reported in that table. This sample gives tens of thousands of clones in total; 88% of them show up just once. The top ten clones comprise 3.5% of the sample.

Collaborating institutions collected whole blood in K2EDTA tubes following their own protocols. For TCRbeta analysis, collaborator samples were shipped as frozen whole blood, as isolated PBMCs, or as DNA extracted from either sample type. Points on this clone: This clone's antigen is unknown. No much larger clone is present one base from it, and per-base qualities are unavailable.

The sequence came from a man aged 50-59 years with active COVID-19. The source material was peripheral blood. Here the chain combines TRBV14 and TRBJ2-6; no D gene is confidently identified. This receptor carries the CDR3 CASSQDLKPGANVLTF. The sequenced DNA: TGTGCCAGCAGCCAAGATCTTAAGCCCGGGGCCAACGTCCTGACTTTC.